These 7 T cell receptor beta chains came from one sample sequenced in a study of blood T cell repertoires in COVID-19. Sequencing used immunoSEQ multiplex PCR; TCRdb keeps in-frame clones, though not all of them. This table has 60,000 to 70,000 clones, around 90% appearing once. The source material was peripheral blood. These receptors all stem from a human donor with active COVID-19. The donor label of this sample is uncertain.

The chain links TRBV9 to TRBJ2-3, with a weak D call TRBD2 (5 bases). The CDR3 length is 11 residues. V shed 3 bases and J shed 9 bases, with 8 bases lying between them. Germline V gene lookup returns CDR1 SGDLS and CDR2 YYNGEE. The CDR3 protein is CASSEGETQYF. The CDR3 DNA reads as TGTGCCAGCAGCGAGGGAGAGACGCAGTATTTT.

The rearrangement links TRBV6-5 to TRBJ2-5, with D hard to call. Deletions cut 7 bases from V and 4 bases from J, with 7 bases between. The germline V gene has CDR1 MNHEY and CDR2 SVGAGI. This CDR3 spans 11 amino acids. This chain's CDR3 is CASKHIETQYF. CDR3 DNA sequence: TGTGCCAGCAAACACATAGAGACCCAGTACTTC.

The V call is TRBV24-1, the J call TRBJ2-1; tentatively, D is TRBD2 (5 bases). The CDR3 spans 16 residues. V lost 1 base, J lost 4 bases, and 13 bases lay in between. The germline V gene encodes CDR1 KGHDR and CDR2 SFDVKD. The CDR3 DNA is TGTGCCACCAGTGATTTCGAGACACGGGAATACAATGAGCAGTTCTTC. The encoded protein is CATSDFETREYNEQFF.

This chain links TRBV27 with TRBJ2-3; D perhaps matches TRBD1 (5 bases). V was cut by 4 bases and J by 1 base, with 12 bases left in between. The germline V gene has CDR1 MNHEY and CDR2 SMNVEV (reference sequence). This CDR3 has 15 amino acids. The CDR3 region has the DNA TGTGCCAGCAGTTCCAGGGTTGTGGGCACAGATACGCAGTATTTT. Its translation is CASSSRVVGTDTQYF.

CDR3 loop: CASSPRAASYNEQFF. CDR3 nucleotide sequence: TGTGCCAGCAGCCCCAGGGCCGCCTCCTACAATGAGCAGTTCTTC. The chain combines TRBV7-9 with TRBJ2-1, with D maybe TRBD1 (5 bases). Germline V gene data show CDR1 as SEHNR and CDR2 as FQNEAQ (reference sequence). The V end lost 5 bases, the J end lost 0 bases, and 11 bases lay between the germline ends. CDR3 size: 15 residues.

The chain recombines TRBV4-1 with TRBJ2-3, with TRBD1 matching over 11 bases. The CDR3 spans 15 residues. Looked up from germline, CDR1 is MGHRA and CDR2 is YSYEKL. Trimming took 6 bases from V and 5 from J; bases not matched to a gene: 7. Here the CDR3 DNA reads TGCGCCAGCAGTGCGGACAGGGGGCGTCTAGATACGCAGTATTTT. This translates into CASSADRGRLDTQYF.

This clone was observed once. The chain combines TRBV7-2 with TRBJ2-1; 9 bases map to TRBD1. The CDR3 loop spans 17 amino acids. The germline CDR1 and CDR2 sequences are SGHTA and FQGNSA. J was trimmed by 3 bases and V by 4 bases; bases with no gene match: 10. The CDR3 bases are TGTGCCAGCAGCTCCATCCCGCCGGGACAGGGCTACAATGAGCAGTTCTTC. This gives the protein CASSSIPPGQGYNEQFF.